This is a list of T cell receptor beta chains from one sample in a study of beta chain features in type 1 diabetes. Sequencing was performed with immunoSEQ multiplex PCR; in TCRdb, only in-frame clones are kept and a portion is missing. Among 240,000 or so clones, approximately 15% were seen once, and the ten largest hold approximately 0.02%. Sequencing was performed on naive CD4+ T cells from blood. Source of these receptors: a man in his thirties or forties with type 1 diabetes. Each CDR3 is given without its conserved first and last residue. Expanded clones get a size class; other rows say once, few or many, or leave the size out.

TRBV19	few	TRBJ2-2	ASSIGLAATGELF
TRBV2	few	TRBJ2-7	ASSVSRADEQY
TRBV20-1	few	TRBJ1-1	SASVSTEAF
TRBV6-4	few	TRBJ2-3	ASRRGQGGTDTQY
TRBV4-1	many	TRBJ2-5	ASSQDPLAGWETQY
TRBV7-9	.	TRBJ1-4	ASSLGGQSNEKLF
TRBV30	few	TRBJ2-5	ARDRGETQY
TRBV9	few	TRBJ1-3	ASSHSPTGRFNSGNTIY
TRBV5-4	few	TRBJ1-1	ASSLIGQGGNTEAF
TRBV5-1	few	TRBJ1-5	ASSLTGTNQPQH